This T cell receptor beta chain was retrieved from a study of OX40 agonist ivuxolimab in advanced cancers. TCRdb's copy holds only in-frame clones and misses some; the assay was immunoSEQ multiplex PCR. The sample gives around 18,000 clones, 72% of which show up once; about 24% is in the top ten. Germline assignment: CDR1 SGHNT and CDR2 YENEEA. The CDR3 loop spans 16 amino acids. Trimming stripped 3 bases from V and 0 bases from J, with 14 bases between. The source of this sequence is an adult with an advanced solid tumor such as melanoma, head and neck, liver or kidney cancer. The J gene is TRBJ1-2, the V gene TRBV11-3; maybe TRBD1 (6 bases). The sequences come from CD4+ or CD8+ T cells sorted from blood, collected in a trial of the OX40 agonist ivuxolimab. CDR3: CASSFRTVGANYGYTF. CDR3 in DNA: TGTGCCAGCAGCTTCAGGACAGTGGGAGCTAACTATGGCTACACCTTC.